This record covers a single T cell receptor beta chain. From the 5' RACE reads, TCRdb called clonotypes with MiXCR, one entry per CDR3 protein. The repertoire includes 100,000 to 150,000 distinct CDR3 sequences, around 7% of them detected once, and 10% to 15% sits in the top ten. CDR1 is SGHAT, CDR2 FQNNGV, per germline. There are 15 residues in the CDR3. With 5 bases removed from V and 3 bases from J, the gap between germline ends came to 16 bases. The sample comes from a study of CD8 T cells in ankylosing spondylitis. Sequencing used blood, either unsorted or a sorted T cell fraction (not recorded which). The receptor was derived from a male donor with ankylosing spondylitis or in good health (not recorded which). The chain joins TRBV11-2 to TRBJ1-1; D is unclear. CDR3 region: CASSQHVVGYTEAFF. The CDR3 coding sequence is TGTGCCAGCAGCCAACATGTGGTGGGTTACACTGAAGCTTTCTTT.